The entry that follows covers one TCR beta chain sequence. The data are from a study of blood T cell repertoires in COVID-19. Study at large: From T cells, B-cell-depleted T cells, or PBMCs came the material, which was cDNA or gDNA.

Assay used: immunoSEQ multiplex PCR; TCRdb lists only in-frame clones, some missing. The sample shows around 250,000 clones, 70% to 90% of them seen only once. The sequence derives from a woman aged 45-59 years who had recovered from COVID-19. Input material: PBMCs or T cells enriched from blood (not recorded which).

The CDR3 here is CASKEQPFNQPQHF. CDR3 bases: TGTGCCAGCAAAGAACAGCCTTTCAATCAGCCCCAGCATTTT. V usage is TRBV6-5 and J usage is TRBJ1-5, with D unclear. Germline loops: CDR1 MNHEY, CDR2 SVGAGI. With 7 bases removed from V and 3 bases from J, the gap between germline ends came to 13 bases. This CDR3 has 14 residues.